This section outlines one TCR beta chain sequence together with its context. The antigen is not known. The entry originates in a study of lymphopenia after photon versus proton radiotherapy. Regarding the study as a whole: Photon-treated patients lost naive T cells and TCR diversity; proton-treated stayed stable.

The repertoire was sequenced with immunoSEQ multiplex PCR; TCRdb's copy has only in-frame clones and lacks some. The sample carries some 16,000 clones, approximately 90% recorded once. The CDR3 runs to 14 residues. V lost 4 bases, J lost 4 bases, and 7 bases stayed unmatched. Germline assignment: CDR1 SGHTS and CDR2 YDEGEE. The chain joins TRBV5-8 to TRBJ1-2; 7 bases align to TRBD1. Material: peripheral blood, obtained from a patient treated with proton-based radiotherapy. This TCR derives from a woman aged 55-69 years with cholangiocarcinoma. Some clones in this sample may be carry-over from other donors' samples. The CDR3 reads CASSPKQGLYGYTF. CDR3 coding DNA: TGTGCCAGCAGCCCAAAACAGGGGCTCTATGGCTACACCTTC.